Here is one TCR beta chain with its context. MiXCR, applied by TCRdb to the PCR reads, yields one record per CDR3 protein. The repertoire holds roughly 100,000 distinct CDR3 sequences, with about 32% as singletons. The sample is drawn from a study of molecular identifiers for immune sequencing clone quantification. V shed 3 bases and J shed 1 base, with 12 bases lying between them. The length of the CDR3 is 15 residues. Germline-derived CDR1 and CDR2 are MDHEN and SYDVKM. Sequencing was done on a sample of naive CD8+ T cells from blood, with Jurkat cell RNA spiked in. Sample subset: FACS-sorted CD8+CD4-CCR7+CD45RA+ naive T cells. The chain carries TRBV28 and TRBJ1-1; no reliable D call. The sequence derives from a human donor in good health. Some libraries in this study had Jurkat cell RNA spiked in. The DNA of the CDR3 is TGTGCCAGCAGTTTTTATGGGTCCCAGAACACTGAAGCTTTCTTT. Protein product: CASSFYGSQNTEAFF.